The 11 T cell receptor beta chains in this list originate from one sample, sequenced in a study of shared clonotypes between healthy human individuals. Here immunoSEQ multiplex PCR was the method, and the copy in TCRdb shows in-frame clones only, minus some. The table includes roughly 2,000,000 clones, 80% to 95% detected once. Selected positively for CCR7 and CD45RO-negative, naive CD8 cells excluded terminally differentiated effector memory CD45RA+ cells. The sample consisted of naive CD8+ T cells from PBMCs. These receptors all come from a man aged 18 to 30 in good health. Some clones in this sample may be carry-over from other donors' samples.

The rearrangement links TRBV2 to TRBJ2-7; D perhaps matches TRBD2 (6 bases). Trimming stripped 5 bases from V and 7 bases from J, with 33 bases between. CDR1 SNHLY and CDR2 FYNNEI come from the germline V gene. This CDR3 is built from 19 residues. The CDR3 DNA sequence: TGTGCCAGCAGTCCCCGCCTGAATGCTGGGGGAGGAGGGGTACGGGAGCAGTACTTC. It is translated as CASSPRLNAGGGGVREQYF.

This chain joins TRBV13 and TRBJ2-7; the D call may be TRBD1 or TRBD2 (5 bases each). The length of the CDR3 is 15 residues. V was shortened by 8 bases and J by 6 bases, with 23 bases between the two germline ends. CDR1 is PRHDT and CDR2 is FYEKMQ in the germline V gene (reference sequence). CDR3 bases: TGTGCCAGCGGTGCTGAGAGGGGTTTTGAGGGCGAGCAGTACTTC. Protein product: CASGAERGFEGEQYF.

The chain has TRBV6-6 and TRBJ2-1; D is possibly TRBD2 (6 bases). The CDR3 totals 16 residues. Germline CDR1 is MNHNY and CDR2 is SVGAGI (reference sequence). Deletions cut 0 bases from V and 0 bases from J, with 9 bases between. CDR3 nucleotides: TGTGCCAGCAGTTACTCGGCGGGAAGCTCCTACAATGAGCAGTTCTTC. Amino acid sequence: CASSYSAGSSYNEQFF.

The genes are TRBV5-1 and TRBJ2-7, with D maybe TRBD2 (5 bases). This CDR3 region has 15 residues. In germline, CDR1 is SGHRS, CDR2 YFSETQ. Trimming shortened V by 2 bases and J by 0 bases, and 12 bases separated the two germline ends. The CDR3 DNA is TGCGCCAGCAGCTTAAGATGGGAGATCTCCTACGAGCAGTACTTC. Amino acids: CASSLRWEISYEQYF.

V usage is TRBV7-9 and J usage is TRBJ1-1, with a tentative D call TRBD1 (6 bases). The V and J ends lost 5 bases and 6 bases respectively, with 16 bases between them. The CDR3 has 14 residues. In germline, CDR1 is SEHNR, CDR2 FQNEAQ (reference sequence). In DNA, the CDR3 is TGTGCCAGCAGCCTCACCGCAGGGGTCTCTGAAGCTTTCTTT. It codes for CASSLTAGVSEAFF.

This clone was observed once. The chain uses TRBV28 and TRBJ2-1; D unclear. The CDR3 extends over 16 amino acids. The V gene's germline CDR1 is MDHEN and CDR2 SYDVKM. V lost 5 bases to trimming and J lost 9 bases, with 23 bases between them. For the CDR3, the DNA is TGTGCCAGCAGTCCCGTCGGTGGGCGGCCCAGTGTTGAGCAGTTCTTC. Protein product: CASSPVGGRPSVEQFF.

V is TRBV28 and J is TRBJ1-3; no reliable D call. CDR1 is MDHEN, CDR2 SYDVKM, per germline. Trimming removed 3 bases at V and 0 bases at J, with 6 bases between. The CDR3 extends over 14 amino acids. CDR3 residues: CASSFDVSGNTIYF. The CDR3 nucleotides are TGTGCCAGCAGTTTCGATGTCTCTGGAAACACCATATATTTT. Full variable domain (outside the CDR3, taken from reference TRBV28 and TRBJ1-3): DVKVTQSSRYLVKRTGEKVFLECVQDMDHENMFWYRQDPGLGLRLIYFSYDVKMKEKGDIPEGYSVSREKKERFSLILESASTNQTSMYLCASSFDVSGNTIYFGEGSWLTVV.

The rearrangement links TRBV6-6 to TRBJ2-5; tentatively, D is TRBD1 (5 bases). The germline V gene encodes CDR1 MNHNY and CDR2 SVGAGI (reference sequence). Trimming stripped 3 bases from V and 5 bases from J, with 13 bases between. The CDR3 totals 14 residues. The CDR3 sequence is CASSYQGARETQYF. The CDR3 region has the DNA TGTGCCAGCAGTTATCAAGGGGCGCGGGAGACCCAGTACTTC.

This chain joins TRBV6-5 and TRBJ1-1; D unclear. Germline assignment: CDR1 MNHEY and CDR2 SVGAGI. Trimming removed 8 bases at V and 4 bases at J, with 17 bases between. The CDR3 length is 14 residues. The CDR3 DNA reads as TGTGCCAGCGTCCTTCGTCCATCGACCACTGAAGCTTTCTTT. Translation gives CASVLRPSTTEAFF.

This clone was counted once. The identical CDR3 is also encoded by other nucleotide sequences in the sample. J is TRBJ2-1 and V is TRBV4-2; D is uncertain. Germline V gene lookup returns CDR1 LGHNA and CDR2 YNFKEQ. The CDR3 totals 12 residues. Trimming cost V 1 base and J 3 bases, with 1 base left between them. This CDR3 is CASSQGYNEQFF. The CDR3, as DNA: TGTGCCAGCAGCCAAGGCTACAATGAGCAGTTCTTC.

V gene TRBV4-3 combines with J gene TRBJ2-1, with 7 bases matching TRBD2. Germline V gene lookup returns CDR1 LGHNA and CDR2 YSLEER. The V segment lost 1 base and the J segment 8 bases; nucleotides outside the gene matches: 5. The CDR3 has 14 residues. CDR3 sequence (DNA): TGCGCCAGCAGCCAAGGGGGTCTAGCGGATGAGCAGTTCTTC. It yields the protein CASSQGGLADEQFF.